Reported below is one T cell receptor (beta chain). Antigen: not known. Libraries were prepared by immunoSEQ multiplex PCR; TCRdb keeps only in-frame clonotypes and omits some of them. The repertoire includes around 170,000 clones, approximately 91% of them detected once, and roughly 0.99% sits in the top ten. These data originate in a study of T cell responses to AZD1222 COVID-19 vaccine. Study outcomes and limitations: Variant regions that are unmutated are reportedly the target of nearly half of spike-specific TCRs.

This material consisted of peripheral blood, taken on day 0 of AZD1222 vaccination. The receptor was isolated from an adult in good health.

The CDR3 DNA reads TGTGCCAGCAGCTTAAATTCCCTAGCGGGACCCAATGAGCAGTTCTTC. It encodes CASSLNSLAGPNEQFF. This chain connects TRBV11-3 to TRBJ2-1, with 9 positions matching TRBD2. The CDR3 totals 16 residues. Germline CDR1 reads SGHNT; CDR2 reads YENEEA. V gave up 2 bases and J gave up 6 bases; unmatched junction bases: 8.